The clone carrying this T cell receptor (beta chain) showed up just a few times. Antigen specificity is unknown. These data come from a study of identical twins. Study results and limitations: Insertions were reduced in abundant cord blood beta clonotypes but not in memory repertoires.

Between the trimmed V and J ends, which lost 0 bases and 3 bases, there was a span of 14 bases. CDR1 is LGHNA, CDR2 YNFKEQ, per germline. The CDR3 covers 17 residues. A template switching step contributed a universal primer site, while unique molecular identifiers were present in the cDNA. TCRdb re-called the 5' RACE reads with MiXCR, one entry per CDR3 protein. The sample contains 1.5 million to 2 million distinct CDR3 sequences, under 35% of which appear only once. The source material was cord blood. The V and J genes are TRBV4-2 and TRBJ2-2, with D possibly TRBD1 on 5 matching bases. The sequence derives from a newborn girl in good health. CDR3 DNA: TGTGCCAGCAGCCAAGATCCAGACAGACGGCACACCGGGGAGCTGTTTTTT. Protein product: CASSQDPDRRHTGELFF.